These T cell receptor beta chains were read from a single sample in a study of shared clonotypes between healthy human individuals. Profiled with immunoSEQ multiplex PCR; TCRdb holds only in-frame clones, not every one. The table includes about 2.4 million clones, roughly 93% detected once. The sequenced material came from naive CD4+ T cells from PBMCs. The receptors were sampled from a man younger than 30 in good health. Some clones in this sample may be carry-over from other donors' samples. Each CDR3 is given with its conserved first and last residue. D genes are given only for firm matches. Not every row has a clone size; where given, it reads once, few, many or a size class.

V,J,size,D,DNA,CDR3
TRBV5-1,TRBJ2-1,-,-,TGCGCCAGCAGCTTGGTTATAGCAGCTGGATACAATGAGCAGTTCTTC,CASSLVIAAGYNEQFF
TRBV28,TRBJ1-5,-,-,TGTGCCAGCAGTTTTCAACAGGCCCAGCATTTT,CASSFQQAQHF
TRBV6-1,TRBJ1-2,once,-,TGTGCCAGCAGTGAGCCGGGTTCAGCTAACTATGGCTACACCTTC,CASSEPGSANYGYTF
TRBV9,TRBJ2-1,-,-,TGTGCCAGCAGCGTAGATGGAAATGAGCAGTTCTTC,CASSVDGNEQFF
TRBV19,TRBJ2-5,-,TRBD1,TGTGCCAGTAGTCCCCGGGACAGCCAATGGTACCAAGAGACCCAGTACTTC,CASSPRDSQWYQETQYF
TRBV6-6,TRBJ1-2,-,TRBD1,TGTGCCAGCAGTCGGACAGGGAGTGGATGGGATGGCTACACCTTC,CASSRTGSGWDGYTF
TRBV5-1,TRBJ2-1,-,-,TGCGCCAGCAGCTTGGAAGGGACCCCCATTTACAATGAGCAGTTCTTC,CASSLEGTPIYNEQFF
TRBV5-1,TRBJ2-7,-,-,TGCGCCAGCAGCTTCCAGGGTTCCTACGAGCAGTACTTC,CASSFQGSYEQYF
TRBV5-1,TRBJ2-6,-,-,TGCGCCAGCAGCCCCGGCAGGTCGACTCTCTCTGGGGCCAACGTCCTGACTTTC,CASSPGRSTLSGANVLTF
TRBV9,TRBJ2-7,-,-,TGTGCCAGCAGCGTAGGTAGTCCCCTAAGTTCGGGCCCCTCCTACGAGCAGTACTTC,CASSVGSPLSSGPSYEQYF
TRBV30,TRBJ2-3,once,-,TGTGCCTGGAGTTGGGGGGCAGGAGATACGCAGTATTTT,CAWSWGAGDTQYF
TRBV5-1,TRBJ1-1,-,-,TGCGCCAGCAGCTTGGCCGGAAGGGGATCTGAAGCTTTCTTT,CASSLAGRGSEAFF
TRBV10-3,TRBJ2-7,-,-,TGTGCCATCAGTGAGTCGAGAGGTTACGAGCAGTACTTC,CAISESRGYEQYF
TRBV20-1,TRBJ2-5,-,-,TGCAGTGCCCGCCGGGAGACCCAGTACTTC,CSARRETQYF
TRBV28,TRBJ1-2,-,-,TGTGCCAGCAGCGCGGCGGGGGTCGGTAGCGGCTATGGCTACACCTTC,CASSAAGVGSGYGYTF
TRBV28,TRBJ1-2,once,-,TGTGCCAGCAGTTTATTAGCAGGGCTCTATGGCTACACCTTC,CASSLLAGLYGYTF
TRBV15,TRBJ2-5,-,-,TGTGCCACCAGCAGTAGGTACGGAGAGACCCAGTACTTC,CATSSRYGETQYF
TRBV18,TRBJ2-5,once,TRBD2,TGTGCCAGCTCACAGGGGATGGCGGGAGGAGGTCAAGAGACCCAGTACTTC,CASSQGMAGGGQETQYF
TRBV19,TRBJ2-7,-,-,TGTGCCAGTAGTATCGGGACAAGCACCTACGAGCAGTACTTC,CASSIGTSTYEQYF
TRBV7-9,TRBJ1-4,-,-,TGTGCCAGCAGCTTAAAGAGGACGGATGAAAAACTGTTTTTT,CASSLKRTDEKLFF
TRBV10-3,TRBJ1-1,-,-,TGTGCCATCAGTGATCCGGGACACCGAAACACTGAAGCTTTCTTT,CAISDPGHRNTEAFF
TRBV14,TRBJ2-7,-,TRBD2,TGTGCCAGCAGCCAAGTATCGGGAGGGAGCTCCTACGAGCAGTACTTC,CASSQVSGGSSYEQYF
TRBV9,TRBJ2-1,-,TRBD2,TGTGCCAGCAGCGAAATAGCGGGAGGAGTAGATGAGCAGTTCTTC,CASSEIAGGVDEQFF
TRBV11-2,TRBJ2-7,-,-,TGTGCCAGCAGCTTAGTTGTCGCGGCCGAGCAGTACTTC,CASSLVVAAEQYF
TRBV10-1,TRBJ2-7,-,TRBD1,TGCGCCAGCAGTGCGGACAGGGGGCACGAGCAGTACTTC,CASSADRGHEQYF
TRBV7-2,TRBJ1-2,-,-,TGTGCCAGCAGCTCGGGGAGATCGGATGGCTACACCTTC,CASSSGRSDGYTF
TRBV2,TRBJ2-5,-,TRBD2,TGTGCCAGCAGTGAACAGAGCGGGAAGTGGTATGGGACCCAGTACTTC,CASSEQSGKWYGTQYF
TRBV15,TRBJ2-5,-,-,TGTGCCACCAGAAAGCCGGGGCCAGAGACCCAGTACTTC,CATRKPGPETQYF
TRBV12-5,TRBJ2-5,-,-,TGTGCTAGTGGTTTGGACCGGGAGACCCAGTACTTC,CASGLDRETQYF
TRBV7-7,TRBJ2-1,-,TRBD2,TGTGCCAGCAGCTTAAGCTCGGTAGCGGGAGGCGTCCAGTTCTTC,CASSLSSVAGGVQFF
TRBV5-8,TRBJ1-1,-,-,TGTGCCAGCAGCTGGGGTTCGGGGGTGGTTGCTTTCTTT,CASSWGSGVVAFF
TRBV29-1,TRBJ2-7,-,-,TGCAGCGTTGCACATCGTTCCTACGAGCAGTACTTC,CSVAHRSYEQYF
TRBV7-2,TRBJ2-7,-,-,TGTGCCAGCAGCCGTCGGGTTGTGGACGAGCAGTACTTC,CASSRRVVDEQYF
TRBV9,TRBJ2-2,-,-,TGTGCCAGCAGCGTAGACAGGGCAAACACCGGGGAGCTGTTTTTT,CASSVDRANTGELFF
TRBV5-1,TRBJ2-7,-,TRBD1,TGCGCCAGCAGCTTTACGTTTCCGGGACAGGCCTACGAGCAGTACTTC,CASSFTFPGQAYEQYF
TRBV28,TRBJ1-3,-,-,TGTGCCAGCAGTTTGGCAGGGGCGGTTGGCACCATATATTTT,CASSLAGAVGTIYF
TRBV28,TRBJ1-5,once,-,TGTGCCAGCAGTCTGACCTCCCCGTTGGGCAATCAGCCCCAGCATTTT,CASSLTSPLGNQPQHF
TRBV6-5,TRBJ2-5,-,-,TGTGCCAGCAGTTACGAAGGGAAGGAGACCCAGTACTTC,CASSYEGKETQYF
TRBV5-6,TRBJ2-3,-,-,TGTGCCAGCAGCTTGGGGGTAAGAGTCACGCAGTATTTT,CASSLGVRVTQYF
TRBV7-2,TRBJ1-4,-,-,TGTGCCAGCAGAGGAACTAATGAAAAACTGTTTTTT,CASRGTNEKLFF
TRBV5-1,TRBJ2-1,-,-,TGCGCCAGCAGGGTTGCAGGGGACAATGAGCAGTTCTTC,CASRVAGDNEQFF
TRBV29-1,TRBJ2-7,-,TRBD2,TGCAGCGGGGATGGGCGGGAGAGGCAGTACTTC,CSGDGRERQYF
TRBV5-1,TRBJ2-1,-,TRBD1,TGCGCCAGCAGCTTCCGTCGACAGGGTATAGGTGAGCAGTTCTTC,CASSFRRQGIGEQFF
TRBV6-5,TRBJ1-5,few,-,TGTGCCAGCAGTTACTCAGCAGGCAATCAGCCCCAGCATTTT,CASSYSAGNQPQHF
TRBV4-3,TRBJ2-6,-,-,TGCGCCAGCAGCCACCAACCGACAAGGGGATACTCTGGGGCCAACGTCCTGACTTTC,CASSHQPTRGYSGANVLTF
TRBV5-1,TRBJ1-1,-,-,TGCGCCAGCAGCTGGGCAGGGTCTGCTGAAGCTTTCTTT,CASSWAGSAEAFF
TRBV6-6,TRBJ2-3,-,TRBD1,TGTGCCAGCAGACCGGGACAGGTCCAGGATACGCAGTATTTT,CASRPGQVQDTQYF
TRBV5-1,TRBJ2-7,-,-,TGCGCCAGCAGCTTGTTATGGTCGGGAACCTACGAGCAGTACTTC,CASSLLWSGTYEQYF
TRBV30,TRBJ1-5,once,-,TGTGCCTGGAGTGTACGTTCGGATCAGCCCCAGCATTTT,CAWSVRSDQPQHF
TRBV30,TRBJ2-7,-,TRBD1,TGTGCCTGTGACAGGGGCTACGAGCAGTACTTC,CACDRGYEQYF
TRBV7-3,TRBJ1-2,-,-,TGTGCCAGCAGCTTAGGGGCAAATCCTTATAACTATGGCTACACCTTC,CASSLGANPYNYGYTF
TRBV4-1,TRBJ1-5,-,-,TGCGCCAGCAGCCAAGGGCCCCCGGGGAGGGATAGCAATCAGCCCCAGCATTTT,CASSQGPPGRDSNQPQHF
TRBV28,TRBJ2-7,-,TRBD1,TGTGCCAGCAGTTTACCGACAGGGCTCCCCTACGAGCAGTACTTC,CASSLPTGLPYEQYF
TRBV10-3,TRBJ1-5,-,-,TGTGCCGCCCACCGGGAGTTAAATCAGCCCCAGCATTTT,CAAHRELNQPQHF
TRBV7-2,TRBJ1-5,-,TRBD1,TGTGCCAGCAGCCGGGACAGGGGTTTAAATCAGCCCCAGCATTTT,CASSRDRGLNQPQHF
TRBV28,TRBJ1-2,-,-,TGTGCCAGCAGTTTAAACCCGGGACGAGAGAACTATGGCTACACCTTC,CASSLNPGRENYGYTF
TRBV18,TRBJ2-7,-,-,TGTGCCAGCTCACCGCCATCATCTTTCCAGCAGTACTTC,CASSPPSSFQQYF
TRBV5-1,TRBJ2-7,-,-,TGCGCCAGCAGCCTGGACATATCCTCCGAGCAGTACTTC,CASSLDISSEQYF
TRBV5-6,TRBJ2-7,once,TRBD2,TGTGCCAGCAGCCGAGGGACTAGCGGGAATGTGGACGAGCAGTACTTC,CASSRGTSGNVDEQYF
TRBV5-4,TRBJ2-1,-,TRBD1,TGTGCCAGCAGCTTGGCCGGGACAGGGGTTATCAATGAGCAGTTCTTC,CASSLAGTGVINEQFF